The rows below give T cell receptor beta chains drawn from one sample of a study of beta chain features in type 1 diabetes. Method: immunoSEQ multiplex PCR; TCRdb's copy keeps in-frame clones and lacks some. The sample has hundreds of thousands of clones, around 16% seen once. Sequencing used naive CD4+ T cells from blood. The origin of the receptors is a man younger than 35 in good health. The CDR3 runs from the conserved cysteine through the conserved F or W. Fields, in order: J gene, V gene, D gene, clone size, CDR3 protein, CDR3 DNA. A D gene is named only where the DNA matches it firmly. Only some rows state a clone size, as once, few, many or a class for expanded clones.

TRBJ2-2	TRBV9	TRBD1	NA	CASSPHRLGQGVSTGELFF	TGTGCCAGCAGCCCCCACCGATTGGGACAGGGGGTCTCCACCGGGGAGCTGTTTTTT
TRBJ2-5	TRBV9	TRBD2	NA	CASSPTSGGPSGQETQYF	TGTGCCAGCAGCCCCACTAGCGGGGGGCCCTCCGGTCAAGAGACCCAGTACTTC
TRBJ2-1	TRBV5-6	NA	few	CASSLVTSYNEQFF	TGTGCCAGCAGCTTGGTAACATCCTACAATGAGCAGTTCTTC
TRBJ2-7	TRBV30	NA	NA	CAWSYGLSYEQYF	TGTGCCTGGAGTTACGGGTTGTCCTACGAGCAGTACTTC
TRBJ2-1	TRBV7-9	NA	few	CASSPLSYNEQFF	TGTGCCAGCAGCCCACTTTCCTACAATGAGCAGTTCTTC
TRBJ1-5	TRBV9	NA	NA	CASSESSYSNQPQHF	TGTGCCAGCAGCGAGTCGTCTTATAGCAATCAGCCCCAGCATTTT
TRBJ1-3	TRBV4-1	NA	NA	CASSQVGGVSGNTIYF	TGCGCCAGCAGCCAAGTGGGTGGCGTATCTGGAAACACCATATATTTT
TRBJ1-5	TRBV18	NA	few	CASSPPSGWGNQPQHF	TGTGCCAGCTCACCACCATCGGGTTGGGGCAATCAGCCCCAGCATTTT
TRBJ2-7	TRBV27	NA	few	CASSLSVGRSYEQYF	TGTGCCAGCAGTTTAAGTGTGGGGCGCTCCTACGAGCAGTACTTC
TRBJ1-2	TRBV30	NA	few	CAWMSFRARGMSGYTF	TGTGCCTGGATGAGTTTCCGGGCCAGGGGCATGAGTGGCTACACCTTC
TRBJ1-2	TRBV9	NA	NA	CASSRWGNVNYGYTF	TGTGCCAGCAGCCGTTGGGGGAATGTCAACTATGGCTACACCTTC
TRBJ2-7	TRBV27	TRBD2	NA	CASRDLLASYEQYF	TGTGCCAGCAGGGATCTACTAGCGTCCTACGAGCAGTACTTC
TRBJ1-2	TRBV6-6	NA	NA	CASSPISPQGNGYTF	TGTGCCAGCAGTCCTATAAGCCCTCAGGGCAATGGCTACACCTTC
TRBJ2-7	TRBV7-9	TRBD1	NA	CASSFDRARYEQYF	TGTGCCAGCAGCTTCGACAGGGCTAGGTACGAGCAGTACTTC
TRBJ1-2	TRBV28	NA	NA	CASTQPPSRGGYTF	TGTGCCAGCACCCAACCCCCCTCTCGAGGAGGCTACACCTTC
TRBJ1-2	TRBV28	TRBD1	NA	CAGRSRDRGSQGYTF	TGTGCCGGCCGCTCCCGGGACAGGGGTTCGCAAGGCTACACCTTC
TRBJ1-1	TRBV9	NA	NA	CASSVAGNTEAFF	TGTGCCAGCAGCGTAGCAGGGAACACTGAAGCTTTCTTT
TRBJ2-3	TRBV7-3	NA	NA	CASSLGGRMQYF	TGTGCCAGCAGCTTAGGGGGCCGAATGCAGTATTTT
TRBJ2-4	TRBV29-1	NA	NA	CSVEVSQGGNIQYF	TGCAGCGTTGAAGTGTCGCAAGGCGGAAACATTCAGTACTTC
TRBJ2-1	TRBV30	TRBD2	NA	CAWDIAGGPYNEQFF	TGTGCCTGGGACATAGCGGGGGGCCCCTACAATGAGCAGTTCTTC
TRBJ2-3	TRBV10-3	NA	NA	CASSPEKTQYF	TGTGCCAGCAGCCCGGAGAAGACGCAGTATTTT
TRBJ2-6	TRBV5-1	NA	NA	CASRDDGANVLTF	TGCGCCAGCAGGGACGACGGGGCCAACGTCCTGACTTTC
TRBJ1-1	TRBV6-5	NA	NA	CASTQPGDLGPEAFF	TGTGCCAGCACCCAACCTGGGGACCTCGGTCCTGAAGCTTTCTTT
TRBJ2-3	TRBV13	TRBD2	NA	CASSSIGLAGADTQYF	TGTGCCAGCAGTTCCATCGGACTAGCGGGGGCAGATACGCAGTATTTT
TRBJ2-3	TRBV5-1	NA	few	CASSSGTAKDTQYF	TGCGCCAGCAGCTCCGGGACTGCTAAAGATACGCAGTATTTT
TRBJ2-7	TRBV7-2	TRBD2	NA	CASSPRGTSGYEQYF	TGTGCCAGCAGCCCGAGAGGGACTAGCGGGTACGAGCAGTACTTC
TRBJ2-3	TRBV30	NA	few	CASFRGSTDTQYF	TGTGCCTCCTTTCGGGGGAGCACAGATACGCAGTATTTT
TRBJ2-3	TRBV10-3	TRBD1	NA	CAISVKLRGQGATDTQYF	TGTGCCATCAGTGTTAAGTTAAGGGGACAGGGGGCCACAGATACGCAGTATTTT
TRBJ1-2	TRBV7-3	TRBD1	NA	CASSLTGTGSYGYTF	TGTGCCAGCAGCTTAACGGGGACAGGCAGCTATGGCTACACCTTC
TRBJ1-1	TRBV7-8	NA	NA	CASSFSRLRGNEAFF	TGTGCCAGCAGCTTTTCTCGCCTTCGAGGCAATGAAGCTTTCTTT
TRBJ2-7	TRBV9	NA	few	CASAPRASDYEQYF	TGTGCCAGCGCCCCACGGGCTAGCGACTACGAGCAGTACTTC
TRBJ1-1	TRBV7-6	NA	few	CASSARETNTEAFF	TGTGCCAGCAGCGCCAGAGAAACTAACACTGAAGCTTTCTTT
TRBJ2-7	TRBV7-9	NA	few	CASSLVRQGTREQYF	TGTGCCAGCAGCTTAGTGCGGCAGGGGACGAGGGAGCAGTACTTC
TRBJ1-2	TRBV6-1	TRBD1	NA	CASSESGQGNYGYTF	TGTGCCAGCAGTGAGTCGGGACAGGGAAACTATGGCTACACCTTC
TRBJ1-1	TRBV20-1	NA	NA	CSAREFVEAFF	TGCAGTGCTAGAGAGTTTGTTGAAGCTTTCTTT
TRBJ1-5	TRBV21-1	NA	few	CASSKADRVNQPQHF	TGTGCCAGCAGCAAAGCAGACAGGGTCAATCAGCCCCAGCATTTT
TRBJ1-1	TRBV19	NA	few	CASSIQGVATEAFF	TGTGCCAGTAGTATACAGGGAGTGGCCACTGAAGCTTTCTTT
TRBJ2-7	TRBV9	NA	NA	CASSVEGRAEQYF	TGTGCCAGCAGCGTAGAGGGGAGAGCGGAGCAGTACTTC
TRBJ2-3	TRBV15	NA	NA	CATSRDQGLGGYTQYF	TGTGCCACCAGCAGAGACCAAGGACTAGGGGGGTATACGCAGTATTTT
TRBJ2-1	TRBV7-2	NA	few	CASSKGLVEQFF	TGTGCCAGCAGCAAAGGACTGGTTGAGCAGTTCTTC
TRBJ1-4	TRBV15	NA	few	CATAAEAGKLFF	TGTGCCACCGCAGCTGAGGCTGGAAAACTGTTTTTT
TRBJ2-3	TRBV7-3	NA	NA	CASSFGTDTQYF	TGTGCCAGCAGCTTTGGAACAGATACGCAGTATTTT
TRBJ2-5	TRBV4-3	NA	few	CASSRGCRKTQYF	TGCGCCAGCAGCCGCGGGTGTCGGAAGACCCAGTACTTC
TRBJ2-7	TRBV14	TRBD2	few	CASSRTSAPSYEQYF	TGTGCCAGCAGCCGGACTAGCGCGCCCTCCTACGAGCAGTACTTC
TRBJ1-5	TRBV6-1	NA	few	CASSERGVSNQPQHF	TGTGCCAGCAGTGAAAGGGGGGTTAGCAATCAGCCCCAGCATTTT
TRBJ2-2	TRBV9	NA	NA	CASSRNTNTGELFF	TGTGCCAGCAGTCGGAACACAAACACCGGGGAGCTGTTTTTT
TRBJ2-7	TRBV6-6	TRBD1	NA	CASSYTLDRGNEQYF	TGTGCCAGCAGTTACACCTTAGACAGGGGCAACGAGCAGTACTTC
TRBJ2-3	TRBV9	TRBD2	NA	CASSVVGSGQADTQYF	TGTGCCAGCAGCGTAGTTGGTAGCGGGCAAGCCGATACGCAGTATTTT
TRBJ2-2	TRBV6-5	NA	NA	CASSYSTGVGTGELFF	TGTGCCAGCAGTTACTCGACGGGAGTTGGCACCGGGGAGCTGTTTTTT
TRBJ1-5	TRBV27	NA	NA	CASSLTTPGALSNQPQHF	TGTGCCAGCAGTTTAACCACACCAGGGGCGCTTAGCAATCAGCCCCAGCATTTT
TRBJ2-1	TRBV27	NA	NA	CASRLLMWGRSGSYNEQFF	TGTGCCAGCAGATTACTGATGTGGGGACGCTCGGGCTCCTACAATGAGCAGTTCTTC
TRBJ2-3	TRBV15	NA	NA	CATSRVGGRSTDTQYF	TGTGCCACCAGCAGAGTCGGGGGGCGTAGCACAGATACGCAGTATTTT
TRBJ2-7	TRBV25-1	NA	NA	CASSDSRLQVREQYF	TGTGCCAGCAGTGATTCACGGCTCCAGGTACGCGAGCAGTACTTC
TRBJ1-5	TRBV7-2	NA	NA	CASSLGGYSNQPQHF	TGTGCCAGCAGCTTAGGAGGGTATAGCAATCAGCCCCAGCATTTT
TRBJ2-7	TRBV11-1	TRBD2	few	CASSTRGGSTEQYF	TGTGCCAGCAGCACTCGCGGCGGGAGCACCGAGCAGTACTTC
TRBJ2-6	TRBV28	NA	few	CASSLGSSGANVLTF	TGTGCCAGCAGTTTAGGGAGCTCTGGGGCCAACGTCCTGACTTTC